These 4 T cell receptor beta chains originate from one sample sequenced in a study of T cells in Graves' hyperthyroidism and ophthalmopathy. Amplification yielded TCR beta CDR3 regions, with RNA transcripts as the source. The TCR CDR3 first-round RT-PCR relied on the HTBI primer set. TCRdb independently ran MiXCR on the multiplex PCR reads; one entry per CDR3 protein. The table includes more than 350,000 distinct CDR3 sequences, more than 12% detected once. Sequences were obtained from blood. The source of these receptors is a woman in her thirties with Graves' ophthalmopathy.

Only a few counts were recorded for this clonotype. Given a much more abundant clone one base away, this may be a read error. The rearrangement links TRBV20-1 to TRBJ2-7, with TRBD1 identical over 7 bases. V lost 2 bases and J lost 4; bases outside the gene matches: 2. This CDR3 is built from 12 residues. Germline V gives CDR1 DFQATT, CDR2 SNEGSKA (reference sequence). DNA for the CDR3: TGCAGTGCTAGACTACAGGGGTACGAGCAGTACTTC. It encodes CSARLQGYEQYF.

This clonotype was observed many times. The chain joins TRBV20-1 to TRBJ1-1; 7 nucleotides match TRBD1. Germline V gene sequence: CDR1 DFQATT, CDR2 SNEGSKA (reference sequence). The V segment lost 0 bases and the J segment 7 bases; nucleotides outside the gene matches: 8. The CDR3 length is 14 residues. The CDR3 reads CSAREGTVLNEAFF. CDR3 DNA: TGCAGTGCTAGAGAAGGGACAGTGCTTAATGAAGCTTTCTTT.

This clonotype was found many times. The V gene is TRBV30, the J gene TRBJ2-5, with TRBD1 matching over 7 bases. CDR3 length: 13 amino acids. The V gene's germline CDR1 is GTSNPN and CDR2 SVGIG (reference sequence). Germline trimming cut 4 bases from V and 0 bases from J; bases unmatched to any gene: 2. CDR3 in amino acids: CAWKGTDQETQYF. DNA of the CDR3: TGTGCCTGGAAGGGGACAGACCAAGAGACCCAGTACTTC.

V gene TRBV6-5 combines with J gene TRBJ2-1; 10 nucleotides line up with TRBD2. J lost 8 bases, V lost 5 bases, and 15 bases had no gene match. The CDR3 is 17 residues long. From germline, CDR1 is MNHEY and CDR2 SVGAGI. In DNA form, the CDR3 reads TGTGCCAGCAGTCTACTCGTGGGGGGACTAGCGTTATATGAGCAGTTCTTC. Translation gives CASSLLVGGLALYEQFF.